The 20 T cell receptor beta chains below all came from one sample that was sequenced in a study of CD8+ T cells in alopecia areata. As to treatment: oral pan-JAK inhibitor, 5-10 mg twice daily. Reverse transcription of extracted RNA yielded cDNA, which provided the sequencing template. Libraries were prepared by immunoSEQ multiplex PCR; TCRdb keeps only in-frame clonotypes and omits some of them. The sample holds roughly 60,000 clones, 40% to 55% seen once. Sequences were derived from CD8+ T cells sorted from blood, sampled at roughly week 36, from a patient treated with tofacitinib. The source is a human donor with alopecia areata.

This chain's CDR3 is CASSLGGEGIQYF. The CDR3, as DNA: TGCGCCAGCAGCTTGGGTGGGGAGGGCATTCAGTACTTC. The chain is built from TRBV5-1 and TRBJ2-4, with 7 bases fitting TRBD2. Germline V gene sequence: CDR1 SGHRS, CDR2 YFSETQ. This CDR3 has 13 residues. The V and J ends lost 0 bases and 9 bases, in that order; junction bases with no gene match: 3.

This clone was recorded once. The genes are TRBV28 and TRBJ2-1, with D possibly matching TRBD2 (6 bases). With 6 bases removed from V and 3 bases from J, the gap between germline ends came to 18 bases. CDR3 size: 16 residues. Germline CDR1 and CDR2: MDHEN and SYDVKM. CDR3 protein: CASSPRAGPLYNEQFF. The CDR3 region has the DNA TGTGCCAGCAGCCCGAGAGCGGGTCCTCTCTACAATGAGCAGTTCTTC.

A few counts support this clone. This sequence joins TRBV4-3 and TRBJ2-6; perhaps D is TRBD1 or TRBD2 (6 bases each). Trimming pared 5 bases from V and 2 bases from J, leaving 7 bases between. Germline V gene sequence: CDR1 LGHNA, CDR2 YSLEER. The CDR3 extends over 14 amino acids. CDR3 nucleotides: TGCGCCAGCAGCGGGGGGCCTGGGGCCAACGTCCTGACTTTC. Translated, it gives CASSGGPGANVLTF.

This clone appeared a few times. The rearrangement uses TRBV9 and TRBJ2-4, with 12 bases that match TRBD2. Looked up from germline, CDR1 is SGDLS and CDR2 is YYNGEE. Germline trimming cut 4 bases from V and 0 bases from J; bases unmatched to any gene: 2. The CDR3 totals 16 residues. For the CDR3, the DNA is TGTGCCAGCAGCCCGGGACTAGCGGGAGCCAAAAACATTCAGTACTTC. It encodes CASSPGLAGAKNIQYF.

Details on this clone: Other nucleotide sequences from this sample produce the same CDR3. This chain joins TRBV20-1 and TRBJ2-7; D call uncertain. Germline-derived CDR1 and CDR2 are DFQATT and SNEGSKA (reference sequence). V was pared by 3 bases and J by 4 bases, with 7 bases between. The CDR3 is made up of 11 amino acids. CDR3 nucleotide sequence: TGCAGTGCTAGGGTAGGGTACGAGCAGTACTTC. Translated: CSARVGYEQYF.

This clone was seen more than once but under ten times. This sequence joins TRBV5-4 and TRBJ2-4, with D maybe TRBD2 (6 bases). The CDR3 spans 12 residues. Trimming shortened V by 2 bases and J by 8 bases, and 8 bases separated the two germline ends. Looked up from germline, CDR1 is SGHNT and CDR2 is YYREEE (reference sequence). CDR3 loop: CASSFGEDIQYF. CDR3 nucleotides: TGTGCCAGCAGCTTTGGGGAGGACATTCAGTACTTC. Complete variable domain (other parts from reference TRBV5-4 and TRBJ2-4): ETGVTQSPTHLIKTRGQQVTLRCSSQSGHNTVSWYQQALGQGPQFIFQYYREEENGRGNFPPRFSGLQFPNYSSELNVNALELDDSALYLCASSFGEDIQYFGAGTRLSVL.

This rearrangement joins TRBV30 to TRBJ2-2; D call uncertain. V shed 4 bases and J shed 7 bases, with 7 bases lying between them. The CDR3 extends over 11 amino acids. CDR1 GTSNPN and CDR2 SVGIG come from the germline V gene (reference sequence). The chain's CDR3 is CAWMKGGELFF. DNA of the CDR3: TGTGCCTGGATGAAGGGCGGGGAGCTGTTTTTT.

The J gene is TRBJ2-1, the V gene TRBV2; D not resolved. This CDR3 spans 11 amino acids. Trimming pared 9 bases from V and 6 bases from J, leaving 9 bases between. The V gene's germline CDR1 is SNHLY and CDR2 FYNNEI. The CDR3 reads CARRGSNEQFF. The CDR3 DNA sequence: TGTGCCAGACGCGGTAGCAATGAGCAGTTCTTC.

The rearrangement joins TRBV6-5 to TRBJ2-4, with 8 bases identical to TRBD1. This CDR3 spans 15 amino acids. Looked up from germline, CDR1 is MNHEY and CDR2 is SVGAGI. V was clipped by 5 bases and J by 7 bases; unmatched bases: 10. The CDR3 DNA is TGTGCCAGCAGTCCCCCGGACAGGGACGGTAACATTCAGTACTTC. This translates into CASSPPDRDGNIQYF.

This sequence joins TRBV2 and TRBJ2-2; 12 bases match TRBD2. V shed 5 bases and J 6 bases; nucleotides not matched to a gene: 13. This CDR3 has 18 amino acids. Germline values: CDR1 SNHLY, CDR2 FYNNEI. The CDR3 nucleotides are TGTGCCAGCAGTTGGACTAGCGGGACTACGCCAGGGGCCGGGGAGCTGTTTTTT. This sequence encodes CASSWTSGTTPGAGELFF.

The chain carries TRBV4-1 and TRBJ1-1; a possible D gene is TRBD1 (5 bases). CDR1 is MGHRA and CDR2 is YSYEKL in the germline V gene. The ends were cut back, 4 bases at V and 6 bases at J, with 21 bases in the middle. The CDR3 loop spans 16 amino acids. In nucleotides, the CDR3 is TGCGCCAGCAGCCCACGAGGGGCAGCGAACCGCGCTGAAGCTTTCTTT. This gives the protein CASSPRGAANRAEAFF.

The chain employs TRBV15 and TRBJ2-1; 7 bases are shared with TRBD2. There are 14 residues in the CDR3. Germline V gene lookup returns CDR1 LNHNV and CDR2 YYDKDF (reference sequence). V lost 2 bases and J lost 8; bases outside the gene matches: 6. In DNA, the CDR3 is TGTGCCACCAGCAGACTAGCGGAGCGGGATGAGCAGTTCTTC. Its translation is CATSRLAERDEQFF.

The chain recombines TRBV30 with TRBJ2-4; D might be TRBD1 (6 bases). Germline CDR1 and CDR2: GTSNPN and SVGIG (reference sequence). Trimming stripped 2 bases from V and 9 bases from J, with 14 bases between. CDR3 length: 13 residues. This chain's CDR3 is CAWSTQGYGIQYF. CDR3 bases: TGTGCCTGGAGTACACAGGGTTACGGCATTCAGTACTTC.

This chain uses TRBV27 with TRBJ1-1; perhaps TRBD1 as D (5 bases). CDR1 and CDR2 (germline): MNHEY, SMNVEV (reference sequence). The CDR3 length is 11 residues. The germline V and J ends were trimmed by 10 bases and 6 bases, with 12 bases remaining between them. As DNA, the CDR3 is TGTGCCACCACGAGGGGCCCTGAAGCTTTCTTT. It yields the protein CATTRGPEAFF.

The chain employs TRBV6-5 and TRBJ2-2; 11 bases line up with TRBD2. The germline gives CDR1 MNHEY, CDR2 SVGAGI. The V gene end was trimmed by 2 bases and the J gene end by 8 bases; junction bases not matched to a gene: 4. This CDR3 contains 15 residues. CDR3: CASSYGTSGWGELFF. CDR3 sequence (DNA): TGTGCCAGCAGTTACGGGACTAGCGGTTGGGGGGAGCTGTTTTTT.

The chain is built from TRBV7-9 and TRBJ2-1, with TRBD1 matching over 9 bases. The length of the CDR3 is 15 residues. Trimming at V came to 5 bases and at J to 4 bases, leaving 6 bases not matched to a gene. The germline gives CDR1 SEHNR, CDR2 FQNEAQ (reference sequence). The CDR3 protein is CASSPTGGTYNEQFF. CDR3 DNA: TGTGCCAGCAGCCCGACAGGGGGAACTTACAATGAGCAGTTCTTC.

The CDR3 sequence: CSVELAGGPWNEQFF. CDR3 nucleotide sequence: TGCAGCGTTGAGCTAGCGGGAGGGCCTTGGAATGAGCAGTTCTTC. The chain combines TRBV29-1 with TRBJ2-1; 12 bases line up with TRBD2. Germline trimming cut 3 bases from V and 7 bases from J; bases unmatched to any gene: 7. This CDR3 contains 15 residues. Germline V gene lookup returns CDR1 SQVTM and CDR2 ANQGSEA.

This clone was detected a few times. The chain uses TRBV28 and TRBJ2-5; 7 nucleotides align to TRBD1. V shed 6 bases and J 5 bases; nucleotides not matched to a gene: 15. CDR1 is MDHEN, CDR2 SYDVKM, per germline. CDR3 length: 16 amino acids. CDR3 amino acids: CASRSDRVRLGETQYF. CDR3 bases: TGTGCCAGCAGGAGCGACAGGGTCCGTCTTGGGGAGACCCAGTACTTC.

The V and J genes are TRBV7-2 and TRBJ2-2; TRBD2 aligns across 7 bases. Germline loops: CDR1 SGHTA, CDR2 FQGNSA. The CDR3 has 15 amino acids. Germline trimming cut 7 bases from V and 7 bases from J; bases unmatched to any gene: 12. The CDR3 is CASTGGDYVNGELFF. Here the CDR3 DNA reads TGTGCCAGCACTGGGGGGGACTACGTGAACGGGGAGCTGTTTTTT.

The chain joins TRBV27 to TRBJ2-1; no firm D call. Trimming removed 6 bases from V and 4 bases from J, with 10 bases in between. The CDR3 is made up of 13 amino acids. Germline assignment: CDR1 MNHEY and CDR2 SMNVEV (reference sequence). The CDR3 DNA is TGTGCCAGCAGCCCGACCCGTTACAATGAGCAGTTCTTC. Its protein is CASSPTRYNEQFF.